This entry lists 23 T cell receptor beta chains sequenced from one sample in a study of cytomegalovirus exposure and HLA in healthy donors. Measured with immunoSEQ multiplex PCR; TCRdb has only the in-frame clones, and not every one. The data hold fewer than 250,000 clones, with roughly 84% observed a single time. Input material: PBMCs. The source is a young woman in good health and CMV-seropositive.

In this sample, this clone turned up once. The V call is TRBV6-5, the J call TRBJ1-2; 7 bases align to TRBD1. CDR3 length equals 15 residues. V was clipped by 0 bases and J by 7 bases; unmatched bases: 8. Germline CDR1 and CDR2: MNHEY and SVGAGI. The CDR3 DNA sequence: TGTGCCAGCAGTTACTCGAGACAGGGCCCTGCTGGCTACACCTTC. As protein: CASSYSRQGPAGYTF.

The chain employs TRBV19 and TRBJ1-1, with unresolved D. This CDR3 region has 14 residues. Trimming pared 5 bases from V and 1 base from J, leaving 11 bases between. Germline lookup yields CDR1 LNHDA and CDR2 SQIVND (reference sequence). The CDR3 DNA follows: TGTGCCAGTAGTTCCCAGCCGGGGAACACTGAAGCTTTCTTT. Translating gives CASSSQPGNTEAFF.

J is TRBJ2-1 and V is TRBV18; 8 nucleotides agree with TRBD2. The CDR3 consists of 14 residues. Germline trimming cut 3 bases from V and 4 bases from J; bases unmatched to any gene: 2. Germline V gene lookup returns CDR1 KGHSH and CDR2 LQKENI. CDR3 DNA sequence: TGTGCCAGCTCACCGGGACTAGAATACAATGAGCAGTTCTTC. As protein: CASSPGLEYNEQFF.

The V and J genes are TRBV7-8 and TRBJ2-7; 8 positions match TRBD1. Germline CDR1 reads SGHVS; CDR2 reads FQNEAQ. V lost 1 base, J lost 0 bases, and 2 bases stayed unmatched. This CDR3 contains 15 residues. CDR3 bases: TGTGCCAGCAGCTTAGGGACAGGGCCCTCCTACGAGCAGTACTTC. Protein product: CASSLGTGPSYEQYF.

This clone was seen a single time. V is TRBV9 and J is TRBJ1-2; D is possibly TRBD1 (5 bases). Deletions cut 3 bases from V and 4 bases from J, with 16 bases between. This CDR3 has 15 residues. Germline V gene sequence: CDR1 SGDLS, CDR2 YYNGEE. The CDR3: CASSADSYKGYGYTF. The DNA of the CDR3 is TGTGCCAGCAGCGCTGACAGCTATAAGGGCTATGGCTACACCTTC.

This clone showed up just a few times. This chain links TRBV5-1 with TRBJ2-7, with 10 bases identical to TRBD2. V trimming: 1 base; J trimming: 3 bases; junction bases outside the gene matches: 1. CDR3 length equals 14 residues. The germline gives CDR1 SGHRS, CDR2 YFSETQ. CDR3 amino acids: CASSLLAGDYEQYF. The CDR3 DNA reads TGCGCCAGCAGCTTGCTAGCGGGAGACTACGAGCAGTACTTC.

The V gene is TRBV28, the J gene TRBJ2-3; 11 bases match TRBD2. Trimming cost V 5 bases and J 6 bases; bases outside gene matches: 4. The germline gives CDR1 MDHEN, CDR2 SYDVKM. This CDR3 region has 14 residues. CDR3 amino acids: CASSTSGSGDTQYF. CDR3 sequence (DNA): TGTGCCAGCAGTACTAGCGGGAGCGGCGATACGCAGTATTTT.

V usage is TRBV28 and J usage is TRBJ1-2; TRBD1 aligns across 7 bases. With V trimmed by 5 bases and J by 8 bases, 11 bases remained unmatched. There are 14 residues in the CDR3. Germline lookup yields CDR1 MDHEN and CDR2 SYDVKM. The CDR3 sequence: CASSETGASGGYTF. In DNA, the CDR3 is TGTGCCAGCAGTGAAACAGGGGCGTCTGGGGGCTACACCTTC.

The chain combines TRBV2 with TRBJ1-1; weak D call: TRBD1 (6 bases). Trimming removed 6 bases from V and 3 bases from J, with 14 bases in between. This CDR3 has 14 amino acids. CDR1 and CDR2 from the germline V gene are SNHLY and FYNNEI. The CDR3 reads CASSAVSGDTEAFF. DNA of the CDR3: TGTGCCAGCAGCGCTGTATCAGGGGACACTGAAGCTTTCTTT.

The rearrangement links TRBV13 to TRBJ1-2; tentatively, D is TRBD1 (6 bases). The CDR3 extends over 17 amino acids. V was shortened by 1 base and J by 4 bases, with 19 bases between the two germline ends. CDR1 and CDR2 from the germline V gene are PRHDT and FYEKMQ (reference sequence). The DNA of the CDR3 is TGTGCCAGCAGCTTAGTTACTGGGACACCTACAACCTATGGCTACACCTTC. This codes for CASSLVTGTPTTYGYTF.

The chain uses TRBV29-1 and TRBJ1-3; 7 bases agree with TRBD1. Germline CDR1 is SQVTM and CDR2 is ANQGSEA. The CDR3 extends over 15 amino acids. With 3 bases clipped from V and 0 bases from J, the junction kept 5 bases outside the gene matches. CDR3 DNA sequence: TGCAGCGTTGAGAAAGGGGGCTACTCTGGAAACACCATATATTTT. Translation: CSVEKGGYSGNTIYF.

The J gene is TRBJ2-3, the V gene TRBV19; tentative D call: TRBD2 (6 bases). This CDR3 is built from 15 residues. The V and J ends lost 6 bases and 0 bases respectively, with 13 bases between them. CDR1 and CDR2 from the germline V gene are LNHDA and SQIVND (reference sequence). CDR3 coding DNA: TGTGCCAGTAGCAGGGCGGGGCGGAGCACAGATACGCAGTATTTT. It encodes CASSRAGRSTDTQYF.

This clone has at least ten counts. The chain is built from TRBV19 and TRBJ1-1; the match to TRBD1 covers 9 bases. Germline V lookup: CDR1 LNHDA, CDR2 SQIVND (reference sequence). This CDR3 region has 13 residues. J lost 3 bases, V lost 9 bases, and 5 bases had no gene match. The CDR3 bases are TGTGCCAGCAACCGGGACAGGGACACTGAAGCTTTCTTT. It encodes CASNRDRDTEAFF.

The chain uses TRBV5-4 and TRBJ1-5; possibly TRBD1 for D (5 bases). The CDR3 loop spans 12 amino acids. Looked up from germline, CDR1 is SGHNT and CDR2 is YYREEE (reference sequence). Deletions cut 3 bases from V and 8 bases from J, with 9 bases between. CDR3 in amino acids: CASSSGAEPQHF. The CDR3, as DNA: TGTGCCAGCAGCTCTGGGGCAGAGCCCCAGCATTTT.

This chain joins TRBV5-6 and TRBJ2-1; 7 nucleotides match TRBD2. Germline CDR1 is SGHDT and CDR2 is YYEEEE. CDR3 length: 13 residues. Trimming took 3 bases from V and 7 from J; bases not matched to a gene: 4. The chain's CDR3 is CASSWGGGNEQFF. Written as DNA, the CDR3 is TGTGCCAGCAGCTGGGGGGGTGGGAATGAGCAGTTCTTC. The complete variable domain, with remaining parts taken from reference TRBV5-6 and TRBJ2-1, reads DAGVTQSPTHLIKTRGQQVTLRCSPKSGHDTVSWYQQALGQGPQFIFQYYEEEERQRGNFPDRFSGHQFPNYSSELNVNALLLGDSALYLCASSWGGGNEQFFGPGTRLTVL.

In nucleotides, the CDR3 is TGTGCCAGCAGTGAATCCGTCAGGGACAATCAGCCCCAGCATTTT. It translates to CASSESVRDNQPQHF. This chain uses TRBV25-1 with TRBJ1-5, with a weak D call TRBD1 (5 bases). V dropped 1 base and J dropped 3 bases, with 10 bases sitting between them. Germline CDR1 MGHDK, CDR2 SYGVNS. The CDR3 contains 15 residues.

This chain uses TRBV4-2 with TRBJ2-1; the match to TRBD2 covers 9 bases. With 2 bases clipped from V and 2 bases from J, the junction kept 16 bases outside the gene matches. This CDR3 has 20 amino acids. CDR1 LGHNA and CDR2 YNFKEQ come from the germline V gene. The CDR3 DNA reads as TGTGCCAGCAGCCAAACGTCCGGGGTTAGCGGGAGTCCCCCCTACAATGAGCAGTTCTTC. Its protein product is CASSQTSGVSGSPPYNEQFF.

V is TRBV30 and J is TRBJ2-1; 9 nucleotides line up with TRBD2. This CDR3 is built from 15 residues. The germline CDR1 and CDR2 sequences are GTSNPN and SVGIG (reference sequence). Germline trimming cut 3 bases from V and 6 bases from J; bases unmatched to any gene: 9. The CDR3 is CAWSPGTSRGNEQFF. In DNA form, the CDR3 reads TGTGCCTGGAGCCCCGGGACTAGCAGGGGCAATGAGCAGTTCTTC.

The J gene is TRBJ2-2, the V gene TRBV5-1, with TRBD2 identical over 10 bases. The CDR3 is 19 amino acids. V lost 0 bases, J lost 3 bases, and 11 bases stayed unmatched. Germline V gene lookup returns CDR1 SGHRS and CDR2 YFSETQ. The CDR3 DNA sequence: TGCGCCAGCAGCTTGGCCGGAGGTTACCTAGCGGGAGACACCGGGGAGCTGTTTTTT. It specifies CASSLAGGYLAGDTGELFF.

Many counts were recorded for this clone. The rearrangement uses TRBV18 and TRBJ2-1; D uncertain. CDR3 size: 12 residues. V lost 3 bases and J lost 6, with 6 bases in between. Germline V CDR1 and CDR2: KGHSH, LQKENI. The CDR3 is CASSPDTNEQFF. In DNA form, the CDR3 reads TGTGCCAGCTCACCCGACACCAATGAGCAGTTCTTC. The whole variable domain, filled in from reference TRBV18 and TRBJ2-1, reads NAGVMQNPRHLVRRRGQEARLRCSPMKGHSHVYWYRQLPEEGLKFMVYLQKENIIDESGMPKERFSAEFPKEGPSILRIQQVVRGDSAAYFCASSPDTNEQFFGPGTRLTVL.

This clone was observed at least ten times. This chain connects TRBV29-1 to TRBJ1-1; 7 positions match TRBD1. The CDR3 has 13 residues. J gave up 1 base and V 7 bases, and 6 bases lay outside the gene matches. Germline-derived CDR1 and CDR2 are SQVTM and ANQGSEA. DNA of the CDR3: TGCAGCGCTAGGGACAGCAAGAACACTGAAGCTTTCTTT. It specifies CSARDSKNTEAFF.

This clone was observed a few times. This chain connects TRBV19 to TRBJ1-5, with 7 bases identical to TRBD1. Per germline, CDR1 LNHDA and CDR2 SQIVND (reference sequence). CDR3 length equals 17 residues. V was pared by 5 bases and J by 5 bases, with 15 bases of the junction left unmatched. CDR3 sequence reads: CASSRTTGQLLDQPQHF. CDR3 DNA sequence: TGTGCCAGTAGTCGAACCACGGGACAGCTACTTGATCAGCCCCAGCATTTT. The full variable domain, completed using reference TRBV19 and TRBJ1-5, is DGGITQSPKYLFRKEGQNVTLSCEQNLNHDAMYWYRQDPGQGLRLIYYSQIVNDFQKGDIAEGYSVSREKKESFPLTVTSAQKNPTAFYLCASSRTTGQLLDQPQHFGDGTRLSIL.

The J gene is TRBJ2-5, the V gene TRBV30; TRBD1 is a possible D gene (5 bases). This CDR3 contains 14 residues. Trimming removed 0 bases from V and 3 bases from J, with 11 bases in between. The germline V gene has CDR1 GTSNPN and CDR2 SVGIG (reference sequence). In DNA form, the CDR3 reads TGTGCCTGGAGTGTTCAGGGCCTCAAAGAGACCCAGTACTTC. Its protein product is CAWSVQGLKETQYF.